The present entry profiles one T cell receptor beta chain with its context. The second PCR ran about 6 to 11 cycles with a sample-barcoded 5' primer and J-beta primers. From the 5' RACE reads, TCRdb called clonotypes with MiXCR, one entry per CDR3 protein. The table shows 850,000 or so distinct CDR3 sequences, with around 30% occurring only once. This entry belongs to a study of blood T cells in healthy people across ages. Germline CDR1 reads MNHEY; CDR2 reads SVGAGI. The CDR3 consists of 15 residues. J lost 6 bases, V lost 2 bases, and 7 bases had no gene match. This TCR derives from a woman aged 80 or over in good health. The chain uses TRBV6-5 and TRBJ2-1; 7 bases agree with TRBD2. Sequencing input: blood. The CDR3 nucleotides read TGTGCCAGCAGTTACGGCCGGGACTACACCAATGAGCAGTTCTTC. This codes for CASSYGRDYTNEQFF.